The 9 T cell receptor beta chains below all came from one sample that was sequenced in a study of blood T cell repertoires in COVID-19. TCRdb's table, derived via immunoSEQ multiplex PCR, lists solely in-frame clones and lacks some. The sample consists of 37,000 or so clones, about 88% of them appearing once. Material: peripheral blood. These receptors were obtained from a man between 60 and 75 years old with active COVID-19.

This clone was seen only a few times. The chain carries TRBV30 and TRBJ1-5; a possible D gene is TRBD1 (5 bases). Trimming cost V 0 bases and J 7 bases, with 10 bases left between them. CDR3 size: 13 residues. CDR1 is GTSNPN, CDR2 SVGIG, per germline (reference sequence). The CDR3 nucleotides are TGTGCCTGGAGTGTGCAGGGTGTACAGCCCCAGCATTTT. Translation: CAWSVQGVQPQHF.

The chain carries TRBV5-1 and TRBJ2-3; D gene uncertain. V lost 5 bases and J lost 3, with 22 bases in between. Germline loops: CDR1 SGHRS, CDR2 YFSETQ. The CDR3 is 17 amino acids. The CDR3 nucleotides read TGCGCCAGCAGGGAAGGCACTTTTTATAGAGGAACAGATACGCAGTATTTT. As protein: CASREGTFYRGTDTQYF.

This clone was counted once. This chain links TRBV28 with TRBJ2-7; 9 nucleotides align to TRBD2. CDR1 is MDHEN and CDR2 is SYDVKM in the germline V gene. This CDR3 spans 16 amino acids. V shed 8 bases and J 4 bases; nucleotides not matched to a gene: 15. CDR3 in DNA: TGTGCCAGCCGCGGGCTAGCGGGACCCGATCGGTACGAGCAGTACTTC. The encoded protein is CASRGLAGPDRYEQYF.

The chain carries TRBV5-6 and TRBJ1-5; 10 nucleotides agree with TRBD1. Trimming cost V 2 bases and J 4 bases; bases outside gene matches: 3. Germline CDR1 is SGHDT and CDR2 is YYEEEE. The length of the CDR3 is 15 residues. The CDR3 loop reads CASSFWTGGNQPQHF. In nucleotides, the CDR3 is TGTGCCAGCAGCTTCTGGACAGGGGGGAATCAGCCCCAGCATTTT.

The chain links TRBV6-1 to TRBJ2-5, with 9 nucleotides matching TRBD1. The CDR3 spans 16 residues. The V segment lost 2 bases and the J segment 4 bases; nucleotides outside the gene matches: 8. Germline-derived CDR1 and CDR2 are MNHNS and SASEGT. The CDR3 nucleotides read TGTGCCAGCAGTGAATTAGGGACAGGGTCACGAGAGACCCAGTACTTC. Its protein is CASSELGTGSRETQYF.

The V gene is TRBV19, the J gene TRBJ1-6, with a possible D match to TRBD1 (5 bases). V lost 5 bases and J lost 7, with 12 bases in between. The CDR3 spans 14 residues. CDR1 is LNHDA, CDR2 SQIVND, per germline (reference sequence). The CDR3 DNA reads TGTGCCAGTAGTGCGGGACGGTTGAATTCACCCCTCCACTTT. Translation: CASSAGRLNSPLHF.

A single count supports this clone. The chain carries TRBV18 and TRBJ2-7; 7 bases line up with TRBD1. Unmatched junction bases numbered 10, after V lost 8 bases and J lost 0 bases. Germline V gene lookup returns CDR1 KGHSH and CDR2 LQKENI. The CDR3 totals 15 residues. The chain's CDR3 is CASVPRDSVSYEQYF. CDR3 DNA sequence: TGTGCCAGCGTGCCACGGGACAGCGTCTCCTACGAGCAGTACTTC. The entire variable domain, with the rest obtained from reference TRBV18 and TRBJ2-7, is as follows: NAGVMQNPRHLVRRRGQEARLRCSPMKGHSHVYWYRQLPEEGLKFMVYLQKENIIDESGMPKERFSAEFPKEGPSILRIQQVVRGDSAAYFCASVPRDSVSYEQYFGPGTRLTVT.

This chain uses TRBV5-1 with TRBJ2-5, with TRBD1 identical over 7 bases. Germline-derived CDR1 and CDR2 are SGHRS and YFSETQ. The trim removed 7 bases at V and 2 bases at J, leaving 14 bases unmatched. The CDR3 runs to 16 residues. The CDR3 reads CASSPTPGQIQETQYF. In DNA, the CDR3 is TGCGCCAGCTCCCCCACCCCGGGACAGATACAAGAGACCCAGTACTTC.

The chain links TRBV5-1 to TRBJ2-5; 7 bases align to TRBD1. The J segment lost 4 bases and the V segment lost 3 bases, leaving 3 bases of the junction unmatched. The CDR3 has 13 amino acids. Germline V lookup: CDR1 SGHRS, CDR2 YFSETQ. The CDR3 DNA follows: TGCGCCAGCAGCTCCTCAGGGGGAGAGACCCAGTACTTC. As protein: CASSSSGGETQYF.